Below are 27 T cell receptor beta chains sequenced from a single sample in a study of T cells expressing NK-cell markers. TCRdb reanalyzed the 5' RACE reads and collapses them to one entry per CDR3 protein, without DNA. The sample table includes about 450,000 distinct CDR3 sequences. Sequencing was done on a sample of blood T cells: a sorted CD56 or NKG2C T cell subset, CD4+ or CD8+ T cells, or bulk PBMC T cells (not recorded which). The receptor source for this set is a woman between 18 and 75 years old in good health.

The chain joins TRBV20-1 to TRBJ2-2; checking the TCRdb D call of TRBD1 is not possible without DNA. The CDR3 is made up of 16 amino acids. Germline CDR1 reads DFQATT; CDR2 reads SNEGSKA (reference sequence). CDR3 sequence: CSARSHSGPGTGELFF.

This chain uses TRBV12-3 or TRBV12-4 with TRBJ2-1. The CDR3 loop spans 14 amino acids. The CDR3 sequence: CASNLAGVHNEQFF.

The CDR3 protein is CASSGTFGSTDTQYF. This chain connects TRBV21-1 to TRBJ2-3; the D gene TCRdb calls, TRBD2, cannot be checked with no DNA. TRBV21-1 is shown as a pseudogene. The CDR3 totals 15 residues.

The chain recombines TRBV7-2 with TRBJ2-3; as DNA is missing, the TRBD2 call by TCRdb cannot be tested. The germline CDR1 and CDR2 sequences are SGHTA and FQGNSA. CDR3 length: 15 amino acids. The CDR3 reads CASSPTMARADTQYF.

The chain combines TRBV5-1 with TRBJ2-5; TCRdb proposes TRBD2, but this gene call is untestable without DNA. The CDR3 runs 16 residues. The germline V gene has CDR1 SGHRS and CDR2 YFSETQ. Here the CDR3 reads CASSWNALGTEETQYF.

The CDR3 sequence is CASSNYYGFQFF. The chain carries TRBV5-6 and TRBJ2-1. The CDR3 covers 12 residues. Germline values: CDR1 SGHDT, CDR2 YYEEEE. Combining the CDR3 with reference TRBV5-6 and TRBJ2-1 gives the whole variable domain DAGVTQSPTHLIKTRGQQVTLRCSPKSGHDTVSWYQQALGQGPQFIFQYYEEEERQRGNFPDRFSGHQFPNYSSELNVNALLLGDSALYLCASSNYYGFQFFGPGTRLTVL.

The rearrangement joins TRBV20-1 to TRBJ2-1; TCRdb's assignment of TRBD2 cannot be checked, as there is no DNA. CDR1 is DFQATT, CDR2 SNEGSKA, per germline (reference sequence). There are 14 residues in the CDR3. CDR3 sequence: CSARLNSGNNEQFF.

This chain uses TRBV29-1 with TRBJ1-2; TCRdb's D call of TRBD1 is untestable without DNA. Germline V gives CDR1 SQVTM, CDR2 ANQGSEA. The CDR3 is 12 amino acids. This chain's CDR3 is CSVEGTGGGYTF.

This chain joins TRBV29-1 and TRBJ2-3. CDR3 size: 13 residues. Germline values: CDR1 SQVTM, CDR2 ANQGSEA. The CDR3 spells CSVEDLTTDTQYF.

The genes are TRBV29-1 and TRBJ2-7; absent DNA, TCRdb's TRBD1 call cannot be checked. The CDR3 is 14 residues long. Germline CDR1 is SQVTM and CDR2 is ANQGSEA. The CDR3 loop is CSVDSGSPNYEQYF.

The genes are TRBV7-8 and TRBJ2-1; checking the TCRdb D call of TRBD1 is not possible without DNA. The germline CDR1 and CDR2 sequences are SGHVS and FQNEAQ. This CDR3 is 15 amino acids long. The CDR3 here is CASSSYRGRDNEQFF.

CDR3 loop: CAILQGSTGELFF. This chain joins TRBV12-3 or TRBV12-4 and TRBJ2-2; the TCRdb call, TRBD1, lacks DNA for checking. The CDR3 consists of 13 residues.

V usage is TRBV6-1 and J usage is TRBJ2-1; TCRdb returns TRBD1, unconfirmable since there is no DNA. CDR1 MNHNS and CDR2 SASEGT come from the germline V gene. This CDR3 is built from 16 residues. The CDR3 spells CASRTGGPSSYNEQFF.

The chain couples TRBV6-2 or TRBV6-3 to TRBJ2-1; TCRdb returns TRBD2, unconfirmable since there is no DNA. The CDR3 is 15 residues long. The germline gives CDR1 MNHEY, CDR2 SVGEGT. The CDR3 sequence: CASSYPEGPSGEQFF.

The V call is TRBV27, the J call TRBJ2-1. The CDR3 loop spans 13 amino acids. Germline V gene data show CDR1 as MNHEY and CDR2 as SMNVEV (reference sequence). CDR3 region: CASSSWNYNEQFF.

The rearrangement uses TRBV24-1 and TRBJ2-1; TCRdb designates TRBD1, a call that cannot be tested without DNA. This CDR3 region has 12 residues. In germline, CDR1 is KGHDR, CDR2 SFDVKD. CDR3: CATSGGYNEQFF.

V and J are TRBV6-1 and TRBJ1-4. Germline lookup yields CDR1 MNHNS and CDR2 SASEGT. The length of the CDR3 is 14 residues. This CDR3 reads CASTWTADNEKLFF.

This sequence joins TRBV19 and TRBJ2-6. The CDR3 is 12 residues long. CDR1 LNHDA and CDR2 SQIVND come from the germline V gene (reference sequence). This chain's CDR3 is CASRTGANVLTF.

The chain employs TRBV6-5 and TRBJ1-1. The germline gives CDR1 MNHEY, CDR2 SVGAGI. The length of the CDR3 is 15 residues. The chain's CDR3 is CASSYSLGWGTEAFF.

The CDR3 region is CASSQGRDQLRETQYF. V and J are TRBV4-1 and TRBJ2-5; as DNA is missing, the TRBD1 call by TCRdb cannot be tested. This CDR3 has 16 amino acids. Germline V gives CDR1 MGHRA, CDR2 YSYEKL.

The chain is built from TRBV24-1 and TRBJ2-7. Germline lookup yields CDR1 KGHDR and CDR2 SFDVKD. The CDR3 contains 15 residues. The CDR3 protein is CATSDPTGEDYEQYF.

The rearrangement links TRBV11-3 to TRBJ2-5; the TCRdb call, TRBD1, lacks DNA for checking. CDR1 is SGHNT, CDR2 YENEEA, per germline. CDR3 size: 15 residues. The CDR3 region is CASSLGRPGLETQYF.

The genes are TRBV9 and TRBJ2-1; there is no DNA to check the TCRdb D call of TRBD1. The CDR3 is 17 residues long. The germline gives CDR1 SGDLS, CDR2 YYNGEE. CDR3 sequence: CASSVGAGAGSYNEQFF.

The chain has TRBV12-5 and TRBJ2-1; the D gene TCRdb calls, TRBD1, cannot be checked with no DNA. Germline V gene data show CDR1 as LGHNT and CDR2 as FRNRAP. The CDR3 consists of 15 residues. CDR3 sequence: CASMGEIIAYNEQFF.

V gene TRBV25-1 combines with J gene TRBJ1-1. The germline V gene has CDR1 MGHDK and CDR2 SYGVNS. This CDR3 has 14 residues. CDR3 residues: CASSESVGVTKAFF.

The chain combines TRBV4-3 with TRBJ2-7; checking the TCRdb D call of TRBD2 is not possible without DNA. CDR1 is LGHNA, CDR2 YSLEER, per germline. The CDR3 is 14 residues long. The CDR3 protein is CASTPGLADYEQYF.

This sequence joins TRBV27 and TRBJ1-4. Looked up from germline, CDR1 is MNHEY and CDR2 is SMNVEV (reference sequence). The CDR3 has 13 amino acids. The CDR3 region is CASSSYTNEKLFF. The full variable domain, in which reference TRBV27 and TRBJ1-4 provide the parts outside the CDR3, is EAQVTQNPRYLITVTGKKLTVTCSQNMNHEYMSWYRQDPGLGLRQIYYSMNVEVTDKGDVPEGYKVSRKEKRNFPLILESPSPNQTSLYFCASSSYTNEKLFFGSGTQLSVL.